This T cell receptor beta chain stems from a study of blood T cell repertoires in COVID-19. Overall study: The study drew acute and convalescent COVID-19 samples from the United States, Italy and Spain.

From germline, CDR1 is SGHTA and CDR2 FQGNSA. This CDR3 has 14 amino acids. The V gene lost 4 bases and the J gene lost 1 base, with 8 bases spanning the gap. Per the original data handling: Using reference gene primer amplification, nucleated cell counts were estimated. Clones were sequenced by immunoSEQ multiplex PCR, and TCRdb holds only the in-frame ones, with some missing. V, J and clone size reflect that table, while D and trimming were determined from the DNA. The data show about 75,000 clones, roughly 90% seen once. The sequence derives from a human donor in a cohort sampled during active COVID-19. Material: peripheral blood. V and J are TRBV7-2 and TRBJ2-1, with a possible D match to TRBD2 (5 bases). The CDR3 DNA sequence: TGTGCCAGCAGCTCCCGAGGGTCCTACAATGAGCAGTTCTTC. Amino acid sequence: CASSSRGSYNEQFF. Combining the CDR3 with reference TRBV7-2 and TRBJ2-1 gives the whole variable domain GAGVSQSPSNKVTEKGKDVELRCDPISGHTALYWYRQSLGQGLEFLIYFQGNSAPDKSGLPSDRFSAERTGGSVSTLTIQRTQQEDSAVYLCASSSRGSYNEQFFGPGTRLTVL.